This T cell receptor beta chain originates from a study of regulatory dendritic cells for organ transplantation. As for the study in general: LPS was added to dendritic cell cultures on day 6.

Assay used: immunoSEQ multiplex PCR; TCRdb lists only in-frame clones, some missing. The sample lists fewer than 25,000 clones, around 86% occurring once. Study conclusions and caveats: Memory T cells were less diverse than naive, with memory CD8+ most oligoclonal.

To note about this clone: Its cognate antigen is unknown.

The length of the CDR3 is 11 residues. Deletions cut 4 bases from V and 1 base from J, with 2 bases between. Germline V gives CDR1 SGHNT, CDR2 YYREEE (reference sequence). CFSE-labeled sorted T cells met regulatory or mature dendritic cells for five to six days. FACS sorted CD4+ or CD8+ T cells into CD45RA+ naive and CD45RO+ memory. The sequencing sample was made of naive CD4+ T cells from blood cultured with dendritic cells. Subset in this sample: CD45RA+ naive T cells. The gene calls are TRBV5-4 and TRBJ1-1; D ambiguous. The TCR was taken from a human donor in good health. CDR3 region: CASSKNTEAFF. CDR3 sequence (DNA): TGTGCCAGCAGCAAGAACACTGAAGCTTTCTTT.